A selection of T cell receptor beta chains follows, all from one sample in a study of T cell responses to AZD1222 COVID-19 vaccine. Here immunoSEQ multiplex PCR was the method, and the copy in TCRdb shows in-frame clones only, minus some. The top ten clones hold 2% to 2.5% of a sample with approximately 90,000 clones, roughly nine tenths of them seen once. The sequences come from peripheral blood, collected on day 0 of AZD1222 vaccination. All receptors derive from an adult in good health. Both conserved end residues are part of each CDR3. Fields, in order: clone size, J gene, D gene, V gene, CDR3 protein, CDR3 DNA. A D gene is named only where the DNA matches it firmly. Some rows have no size entry. The others give once, few or many, or a class for an expanded clone.

clone size: few
J gene: TRBJ2-7
D gene: -
V gene: TRBV18
CDR3 protein: CASSSSTPPYEQYF
CDR3 DNA: TGTGCCAGCTCATCCAGTACACCTCCCTACGAGCAGTACTTC

clone size: -
J gene: TRBJ2-6
D gene: -
V gene: TRBV6-4
CDR3 protein: CASSEGNGANVLTF
CDR3 DNA: TGTGCCAGCAGTGAAGGGAACGGGGCCAACGTCCTGACTTTC

clone size: -
J gene: TRBJ1-4
D gene: -
V gene: TRBV18
CDR3 protein: CASSLRATNEKLFF
CDR3 DNA: TGTGCCAGCTCACTTAGGGCTACTAATGAAAAACTGTTTTTT

clone size: -
J gene: TRBJ1-4
D gene: -
V gene: TRBV4-1
CDR3 protein: CASSRSGTSSEKLFF
CDR3 DNA: TGCGCCAGCAGCCGATCGGGGACATCCTCCGAAAAACTGTTTTTT

clone size: -
J gene: TRBJ1-2
D gene: TRBD1
V gene: TRBV7-9
CDR3 protein: CASSLTGQGAYGYTF
CDR3 DNA: TGTGCCAGCAGCTTAACGGGACAGGGGGCGTATGGCTACACCTTC

clone size: -
J gene: TRBJ1-5
D gene: -
V gene: TRBV14
CDR3 protein: CASSHSLIGSDQPQHF
CDR3 DNA: TGTGCCAGCAGCCATAGTTTGATAGGGTCCGATCAGCCCCAGCATTTT

clone size: once
J gene: TRBJ1-1
D gene: -
V gene: TRBV7-9
CDR3 protein: CASSSWIQGNTEAFF
CDR3 DNA: TGTGCCAGCAGCTCCTGGATCCAAGGGAACACTGAAGCTTTCTTT

clone size: -
J gene: TRBJ2-3
D gene: -
V gene: TRBV19
CDR3 protein: CASRVAGADTQYF
CDR3 DNA: TGTGCCAGTAGAGTGGCAGGAGCAGATACGCAGTATTTT

clone size: -
J gene: TRBJ1-2
D gene: -
V gene: TRBV7-9
CDR3 protein: CASSLVGGGGYTF
CDR3 DNA: TGTGCCAGCAGCTTAGTGGGGGGCGGCGGCTACACCTTC

clone size: -
J gene: TRBJ2-3
D gene: -
V gene: TRBV7-2
CDR3 protein: CASSLVLVSTDTQYF
CDR3 DNA: TGTGCCAGCAGCTTAGTTCTAGTCAGCACAGATACGCAGTATTTT

clone size: -
J gene: TRBJ2-7
D gene: TRBD1
V gene: TRBV27
CDR3 protein: CASSLGTGTFGGQYF
CDR3 DNA: TGTGCCAGCAGTTTAGGGACAGGGACCTTCGGTGGGCAGTACTTC

clone size: -
J gene: TRBJ2-7
D gene: TRBD2
V gene: TRBV30
CDR3 protein: CAGTSGRAFEQYF
CDR3 DNA: TGTGCCGGCACTAGCGGGAGGGCCTTTGAGCAGTACTTC

clone size: -
J gene: TRBJ2-3
D gene: TRBD1
V gene: TRBV19
CDR3 protein: CASSGQGLLTDTQYF
CDR3 DNA: TGTGCCAGTAGTGGACAGGGTTTGCTCACAGATACGCAGTATTTT

clone size: -
J gene: TRBJ2-7
D gene: -
V gene: TRBV7-7
CDR3 protein: CASSPSPGHEQYF
CDR3 DNA: TGTGCCAGCAGCCCATCCCCGGGGCACGAGCAGTACTTC

clone size: -
J gene: TRBJ1-2
D gene: -
V gene: TRBV7-2
CDR3 protein: CASSILQGSPGIYGYTF
CDR3 DNA: TGTGCCAGCAGCATCCTTCAGGGAAGTCCTGGGATTTATGGCTACACCTTC

clone size: once
J gene: TRBJ1-3
D gene: -
V gene: TRBV29-1
CDR3 protein: CSVDGAERSGNTIYF
CDR3 DNA: TGCAGCGTTGACGGGGCAGAGAGATCGGGAAACACCATATATTTT

clone size: -
J gene: TRBJ2-5
D gene: TRBD2
V gene: TRBV30
CDR3 protein: CAWRLAGAQEAQYF
CDR3 DNA: TGTGCCTGGAGACTAGCGGGGGCCCAAGAGGCCCAGTACTTC

clone size: -
J gene: TRBJ1-2
D gene: -
V gene: TRBV19
CDR3 protein: CASSPSSYGYTF
CDR3 DNA: TGTGCCAGTAGTCCCTCCAGCTATGGCTACACCTTC

clone size: -
J gene: TRBJ2-3
D gene: -
V gene: TRBV28
CDR3 protein: CASSFLHGGLRTDTQYF
CDR3 DNA: TGTGCCAGCAGTTTTCTTCATGGGGGGCTAAGGACAGATACGCAGTATTTT

clone size: -
J gene: TRBJ1-1
D gene: -
V gene: TRBV11-2
CDR3 protein: CASSLRLNTEAFF
CDR3 DNA: TGTGCCAGCAGCTTACGGCTGAACACTGAAGCTTTCTTT

clone size: -
J gene: TRBJ2-1
D gene: -
V gene: TRBV6-5
CDR3 protein: CASNRGDGDEQFF
CDR3 DNA: TGTGCCAGCAATCGAGGGGACGGGGATGAGCAGTTCTTC

clone size: -
J gene: TRBJ2-1
D gene: TRBD1
V gene: TRBV24-1
CDR3 protein: CATSDPRTGAGNEQFF
CDR3 DNA: TGTGCCACCAGTGACCCAAGGACAGGGGCTGGCAATGAGCAGTTCTTC

clone size: -
J gene: TRBJ2-3
D gene: -
V gene: TRBV19
CDR3 protein: CASSLGTPSTDTQYF
CDR3 DNA: TGTGCCAGTAGTTTGGGGACACCCAGCACAGATACGCAGTATTTT

clone size: -
J gene: TRBJ2-7
D gene: -
V gene: TRBV3-1/TRBV3-2
CDR3 protein: CASSPLGLVSEQYF
CDR3 DNA: TGTGCCAGCAGCCCTTTGGGGTTAGTAAGCGAGCAGTACTTC

clone size: -
J gene: TRBJ2-7
D gene: -
V gene: TRBV25-1
CDR3 protein: CASSVVVGGVGSYEQYF
CDR3 DNA: TGTGCCAGCAGTGTCGTAGTTGGGGGAGTTGGTTCCTACGAGCAGTACTTC

clone size: -
J gene: TRBJ2-5
D gene: -
V gene: TRBV7-2
CDR3 protein: CASSSNWGVETQYF
CDR3 DNA: TGTGCCAGCAGTTCTAATTGGGGAGTGGAGACCCAGTACTTC

clone size: -
J gene: TRBJ2-5
D gene: -
V gene: TRBV2
CDR3 protein: CASTDNGVETQYF
CDR3 DNA: TGTGCCAGCACCGACAACGGGGTTGAGACCCAGTACTTC

clone size: -
J gene: TRBJ2-7
D gene: TRBD1
V gene: TRBV19
CDR3 protein: CASSIQRGHEQYF
CDR3 DNA: TGTGCCAGTAGTATCCAAAGGGGGCACGAGCAGTACTTC

clone size: -
J gene: TRBJ2-2
D gene: TRBD1
V gene: TRBV11-3
CDR3 protein: CASSPEGTGGSGGELFF
CDR3 DNA: TGTGCCAGCAGCCCAGAGGGGACAGGGGGCAGCGGTGGGGAGCTGTTTTTT

clone size: -
J gene: TRBJ2-3
D gene: -
V gene: TRBV2
CDR3 protein: CASSRLSPSSDTQYF
CDR3 DNA: TGTGCCAGCAGTCGACTCTCTCCGTCTTCAGATACGCAGTATTTT

clone size: -
J gene: TRBJ1-2
D gene: -
V gene: TRBV30
CDR3 protein: CAWFTGIPTHGYTF
CDR3 DNA: TGTGCCTGGTTTACCGGGATTCCGACCCATGGCTACACCTTC

clone size: -
J gene: TRBJ2-7
D gene: -
V gene: TRBV10-3
CDR3 protein: CAIRERASSYEQYF
CDR3 DNA: TGTGCCATCAGAGAGCGGGCGAGCTCCTACGAGCAGTACTTC

clone size: -
J gene: TRBJ1-1
D gene: TRBD1
V gene: TRBV11-2
CDR3 protein: CASSLAPQGAEAFF
CDR3 DNA: TGTGCCAGCAGCTTAGCCCCCCAGGGGGCGGAAGCTTTCTTT

clone size: -
J gene: TRBJ2-3
D gene: -
V gene: TRBV5-1
CDR3 protein: CASSRDTRSTDTQYF
CDR3 DNA: TGCGCCAGCAGCCGGGACACACGTAGCACAGATACGCAGTATTTT

clone size: -
J gene: TRBJ2-2
D gene: -
V gene: TRBV7-2
CDR3 protein: CASSLNSHTTTGELFF
CDR3 DNA: TGTGCCAGCAGTTTAAACAGCCATACAACCACCGGGGAGCTGTTTTTT

clone size: -
J gene: TRBJ2-5
D gene: TRBD1
V gene: TRBV5-8
CDR3 protein: CASSLPGQGSETQYF
CDR3 DNA: TGTGCCAGCAGCTTGCCCGGACAGGGTTCTGAGACCCAGTACTTC

clone size: -
J gene: TRBJ1-3
D gene: TRBD1
V gene: TRBV9
CDR3 protein: CASSAGQGAGGNTIYF
CDR3 DNA: TGTGCCAGCAGCGCCGGACAGGGGGCAGGGGGAAACACCATATATTTT

clone size: -
J gene: TRBJ2-5
D gene: TRBD1
V gene: TRBV7-2
CDR3 protein: CASSSTGTGGLETQYF
CDR3 DNA: TGTGCCAGCAGCTCCACAGGCACAGGGGGTTTAGAGACCCAGTACTTC

clone size: -
J gene: TRBJ2-2
D gene: -
V gene: TRBV11-2
CDR3 protein: CASSLPRAGELFF
CDR3 DNA: TGTGCCAGCAGCTTGCCTAGAGCCGGGGAGCTGTTTTTT

clone size: -
J gene: TRBJ1-1
D gene: -
V gene: TRBV11-2
CDR3 protein: CASSLQALNTEAFF
CDR3 DNA: TGTGCCAGCAGCTTACAGGCCCTGAACACTGAAGCTTTCTTT

clone size: -
J gene: TRBJ2-5
D gene: -
V gene: TRBV25-1
CDR3 protein: CASSDTQGRGQETQYF
CDR3 DNA: TGTGCCAGCAGTGACACGCAAGGAAGAGGGCAAGAGACCCAGTACTTC

clone size: -
J gene: TRBJ2-4
D gene: -
V gene: TRBV6-2/TRBV6-3
CDR3 protein: CASSYGGTKNIQYF
CDR3 DNA: TGTGCCAGCAGTTACGGGGGGACCAAAAACATTCAGTACTTC

clone size: -
J gene: TRBJ1-1
D gene: TRBD1
V gene: TRBV5-5
CDR3 protein: CASSLGSTGGTEAFF
CDR3 DNA: TGTGCCAGCAGCTTGGGCTCGACAGGGGGAACTGAAGCTTTCTTT

clone size: -
J gene: TRBJ2-5
D gene: -
V gene: TRBV12-3/TRBV12-4
CDR3 protein: CASRNLWTQYF
CDR3 DNA: TGTGCCAGCAGGAACCTATGGACCCAGTACTTC

clone size: -
J gene: TRBJ2-7
D gene: -
V gene: TRBV19
CDR3 protein: CASSILGSNYEQYF
CDR3 DNA: TGTGCCAGTAGTATTCTAGGGTCCAACTACGAGCAGTACTTC

clone size: -
J gene: TRBJ2-7
D gene: -
V gene: TRBV5-1
CDR3 protein: CASSMSSHEQYF
CDR3 DNA: TGCGCCAGCAGCATGTCTAGTCACGAGCAGTACTTC

clone size: -
J gene: TRBJ2-3
D gene: -
V gene: TRBV9
CDR3 protein: CASSPRPATDTQYF
CDR3 DNA: TGTGCCAGCAGCCCCAGACCAGCTACAGATACGCAGTATTTT

clone size: -
J gene: TRBJ2-1
D gene: -
V gene: TRBV7-2
CDR3 protein: CASVPGRTYNEQFF
CDR3 DNA: TGTGCCAGCGTACCCGGGAGAACTTACAATGAGCAGTTCTTC

clone size: -
J gene: TRBJ2-3
D gene: -
V gene: TRBV12-3/TRBV12-4
CDR3 protein: CASSNTPGREQYF
CDR3 DNA: TGTGCCAGCAGTAACACCCCAGGACGGGAGCAGTATTTT

clone size: -
J gene: TRBJ2-7
D gene: -
V gene: TRBV2
CDR3 protein: CASSGPEGYEQYF
CDR3 DNA: TGTGCCAGCAGTGGACCGGAGGGCTACGAGCAGTACTTC

clone size: -
J gene: TRBJ1-1
D gene: -
V gene: TRBV6-5
CDR3 protein: CASKRGTEAFF
CDR3 DNA: TGTGCCAGCAAACGGGGCACTGAAGCTTTCTTT

clone size: -
J gene: TRBJ1-5
D gene: TRBD1
V gene: TRBV7-8
CDR3 protein: CASSIGTASNQPQHF
CDR3 DNA: TGTGCCAGCAGCATCGGGACAGCTAGCAATCAGCCCCAGCATTTT

clone size: few
J gene: TRBJ2-7
D gene: TRBD2
V gene: TRBV25-1
CDR3 protein: CASSELASGRSTYEQYF
CDR3 DNA: TGTGCCAGCAGTGAATTGGCCAGCGGGAGAAGTACCTACGAGCAGTACTTC

clone size: once
J gene: TRBJ2-7
D gene: TRBD1
V gene: TRBV7-8
CDR3 protein: CASSLAGGTGSYEQYF
CDR3 DNA: TGTGCCAGCAGCTTAGCGGGGGGGACAGGGTCCTACGAGCAGTACTTC